The next 9 T cell receptor beta chains were all read from a single sample in a study of regulatory T cells in long-lasting Graves disease. Indicated time point: newly diagnosed GD, antithyroid drugs for less than 3 months. From PBMCs, RNA was extracted and then used to make the TCR library. Building the TCR beta libraries relied on iRepertoire HTBI primers, and CDR3 regions underwent Arm-PCR. TCRdb re-called the multiplex PCR reads through MiXCR, storing one row per CDR3 protein. The sample comprises about 470,000 distinct CDR3 sequences, roughly 16% of which are singletons, and more than 10% rests with the top ten. These records were also assigned to another study, of T cells in Graves' hyperthyroidism and ophthalmopathy.

This sample comprised peripheral blood mononuclear cells (PBMCs), obtained at new diagnosis, from a patient treated with antithyroid drugs. Receptors originate from a man aged 35-49 years with Graves disease.

This clonotype was found many times. The chain recombines TRBV3-1 with TRBJ1-6; TRBD1 matches 10 bases. The CDR3 is made up of 16 amino acids. The J segment lost 6 bases and the V segment lost 4 bases, leaving 6 bases of the junction unmatched. In germline, CDR1 is LGHDT, CDR2 YNNKEL (reference sequence). CDR3 coding DNA: TGTGCCAGCAGCCTATACGGACAGGGGGGTAATTCACCCCTCCACTTT. It is translated as CASSLYGQGGNSPLHF.

This clonotype was seen many times. The chain has TRBV2 and TRBJ2-1; D unclear. CDR3 length: 11 residues. The V and J ends lost 8 bases and 3 bases respectively, with 5 bases between them. Germline lookup yields CDR1 SNHLY and CDR2 FYNNEI. The CDR3 is CASGHYNEQFF. The DNA for the CDR3 is TGTGCCAGCGGTCACTACAATGAGCAGTTCTTC.

This clonotype has more than one count but fewer than ten. V and J are TRBV6-9 and TRBJ1-5; no clear D gene. The CDR3 sequence is 11 residues long. V shed 3 bases and J shed 12 bases, with 9 bases lying between them. Germline CDR1 is MNHGY and CDR2 is SVAAGI. As DNA, the CDR3 is TGTGCCAGCAGTTACCGGCAAGTCCAGCATTTT. Translation: CASSYRQVQHF.

This clonotype has ten or more counts. This sequence joins TRBV5-1 and TRBJ2-7; D remains unclear. Germline lookup yields CDR1 SGHRS and CDR2 YFSETQ. Trimming removed 1 base at V and 7 bases at J, with 12 bases between. The CDR3 length is 13 residues. The CDR3: CASSLNSPPEQYF. DNA of the CDR3: TGCGCCAGCAGCTTGAACAGCCCCCCGGAGCAGTACTTC.

The chain couples TRBV6-5 to TRBJ2-7; D could derive from TRBD1 or TRBD2 (6 bases each). V lost 2 bases to trimming and J lost 6 bases, with 14 bases between them. Germline V gene sequence: CDR1 MNHEY, CDR2 SVGAGI. The CDR3 runs 14 residues. CDR3 bases: TGTGCCAGCAGTTACCCCCTCGAGGGGGGCGAGCAGTACTTC. This translates into CASSYPLEGGEQYF.

Ten or more counts support this clonotype. The chain couples TRBV6-2 or TRBV6-3 to TRBJ1-1; D not resolved. This CDR3 region has 12 residues. Looked up from germline, CDR1 is MNHEY and CDR2 is SVGEGT. The V gene lost 5 bases and the J gene lost 7 bases, with 11 bases spanning the gap. The DNA for the CDR3 is TGTGCCAGCAGTGAAGTATTGGATGAAGCTTTCTTT. Translated, it gives CASSEVLDEAFF.

This clonotype was seen at least ten times. Here the CDR3 reads CSASVTTSSETQYF. As DNA, the CDR3 is TGCAGTGCTAGCGTCACTACCTCCTCGGAGACCCAGTACTTC. The genes are TRBV20-1 and TRBJ2-5, with D uncertain. The V end lost 3 bases, the J end lost 5 bases, and 16 bases lay between the germline ends. The germline V gene encodes CDR1 DFQATT and CDR2 SNEGSKA (reference sequence). The CDR3 consists of 14 residues.

This clonotype turned up a few times. This sequence joins TRBV9 and TRBJ2-1; a weak D match, TRBD2 (6 bases). Trimming shortened V by 5 bases and J by 0 bases, and 21 bases separated the two germline ends. The CDR3 is made up of 18 amino acids. Germline V lookup: CDR1 SGDLS, CDR2 YYNGEE. The chain's CDR3 is CASSTLGGVFSSYNEQFF. The CDR3 DNA is TGTGCCAGCAGTACACTAGGCGGGGTTTTCAGCTCCTACAATGAGCAGTTCTTC.

Concerning this clonotype: This may stem from a read error, because a much larger clone lies one nucleotide away. This chain joins TRBV3-1 and TRBJ2-5; D tentatively fits TRBD1 or TRBD2 (5 bases each). The CDR3 consists of 16 residues. V was trimmed by 1 base and J by 7 bases, leaving 19 bases between them. The germline CDR1 and CDR2 sequences are LGHDT and YNNKEL (reference sequence). The CDR3 loop is CASSQGASGPEGTQYF. The CDR3 coding sequence is TGTGCCAGCAGCCAAGGGGCCTCGGGGCCAGAGGGGACCCAGTACTTC.